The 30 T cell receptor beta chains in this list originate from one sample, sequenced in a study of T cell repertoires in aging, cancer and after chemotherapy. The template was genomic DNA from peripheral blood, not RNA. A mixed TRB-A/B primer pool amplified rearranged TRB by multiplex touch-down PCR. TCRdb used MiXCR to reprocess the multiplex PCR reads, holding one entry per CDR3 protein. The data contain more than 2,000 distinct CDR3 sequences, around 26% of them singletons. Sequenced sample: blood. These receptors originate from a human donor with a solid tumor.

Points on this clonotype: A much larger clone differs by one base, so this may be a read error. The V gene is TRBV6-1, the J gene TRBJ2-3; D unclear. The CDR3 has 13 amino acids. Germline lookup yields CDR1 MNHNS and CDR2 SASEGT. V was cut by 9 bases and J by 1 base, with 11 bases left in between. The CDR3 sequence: CASAAECTDTQYF. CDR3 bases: TGTGCCAGTGCCGCGGAGTGCACAGATACGCAGTATTTT.

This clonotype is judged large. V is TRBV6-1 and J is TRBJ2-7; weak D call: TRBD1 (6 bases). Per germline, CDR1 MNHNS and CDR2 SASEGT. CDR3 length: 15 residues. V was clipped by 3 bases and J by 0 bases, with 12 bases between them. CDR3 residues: CASSESDRSSYEQYF. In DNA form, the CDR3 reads TGTGCCAGCAGTGAGAGCGACAGGAGCTCCTACGAGCAGTACTTC.

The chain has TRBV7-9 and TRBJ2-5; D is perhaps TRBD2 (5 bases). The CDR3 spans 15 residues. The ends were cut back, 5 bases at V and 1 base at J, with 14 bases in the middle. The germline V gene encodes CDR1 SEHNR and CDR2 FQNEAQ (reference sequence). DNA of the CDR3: TGTGCCAGCAGCCCCGGCAGGACTCTCCAAGAGACCCAGTACTTC. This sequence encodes CASSPGRTLQETQYF.

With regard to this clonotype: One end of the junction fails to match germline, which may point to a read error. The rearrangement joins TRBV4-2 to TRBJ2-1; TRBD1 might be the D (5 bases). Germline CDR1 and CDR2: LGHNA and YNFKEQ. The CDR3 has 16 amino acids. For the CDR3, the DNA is TGCGCCAGCAGCCAGCCAGGGCGAGCCTCCTACAATGAGCAGTTCTTC. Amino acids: CASSQPGRASYNEQFF.

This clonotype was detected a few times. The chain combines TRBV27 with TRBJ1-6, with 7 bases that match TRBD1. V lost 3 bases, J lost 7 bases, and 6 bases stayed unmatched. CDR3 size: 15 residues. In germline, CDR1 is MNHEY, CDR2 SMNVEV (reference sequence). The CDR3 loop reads CASSFSQGRNSPLHF. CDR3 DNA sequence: TGTGCCAGCAGTTTCTCACAGGGGAGAAATTCACCCCTCCACTTT.

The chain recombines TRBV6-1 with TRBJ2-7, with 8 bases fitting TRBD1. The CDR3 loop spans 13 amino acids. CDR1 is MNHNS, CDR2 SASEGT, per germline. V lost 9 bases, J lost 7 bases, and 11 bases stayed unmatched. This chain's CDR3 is CASSIVGQGEQYF. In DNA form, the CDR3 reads TGTGCCAGTAGTATTGTAGGACAGGGAGAGCAGTACTTC.

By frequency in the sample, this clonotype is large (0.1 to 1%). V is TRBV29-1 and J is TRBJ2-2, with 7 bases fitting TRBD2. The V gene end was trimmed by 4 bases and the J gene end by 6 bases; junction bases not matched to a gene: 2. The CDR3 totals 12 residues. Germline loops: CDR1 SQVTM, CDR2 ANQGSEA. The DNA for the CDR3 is TGCAGCGTTGCGGGGAGGGCCGGGGAGCTGTTTTTT. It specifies CSVAGRAGELFF.

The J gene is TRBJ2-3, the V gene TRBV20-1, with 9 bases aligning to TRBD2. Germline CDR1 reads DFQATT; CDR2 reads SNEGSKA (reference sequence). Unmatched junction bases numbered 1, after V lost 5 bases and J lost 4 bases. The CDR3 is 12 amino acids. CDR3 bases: TGCAGTGCTCGCGGGAGGGCAGATACGCAGTATTTT. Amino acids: CSARGRADTQYF.

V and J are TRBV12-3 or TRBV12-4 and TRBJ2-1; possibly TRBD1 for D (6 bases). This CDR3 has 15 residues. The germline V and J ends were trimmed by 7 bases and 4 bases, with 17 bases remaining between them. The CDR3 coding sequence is TGTGCCAGCACCTCTAGGGACACCTTTTACAATGAGCAGTTCTTC. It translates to CASTSRDTFYNEQFF.

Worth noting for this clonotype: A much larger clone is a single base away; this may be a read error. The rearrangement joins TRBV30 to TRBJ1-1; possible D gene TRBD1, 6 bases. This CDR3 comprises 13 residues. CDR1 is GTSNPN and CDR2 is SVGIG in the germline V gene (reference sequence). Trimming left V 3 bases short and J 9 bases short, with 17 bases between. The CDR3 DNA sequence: TGTGCCTGGAGCCGACAGGTAGAAACTAAAGCTTTCTTT. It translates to CAWSRQVETKAFF.

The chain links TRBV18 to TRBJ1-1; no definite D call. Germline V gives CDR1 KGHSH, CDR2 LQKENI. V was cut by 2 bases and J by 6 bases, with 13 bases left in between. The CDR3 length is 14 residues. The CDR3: CASSPESRRAEAFF. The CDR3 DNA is TGTGCCAGCTCACCAGAATCTAGGAGGGCTGAAGCTTTCTTT.

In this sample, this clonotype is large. The CDR3 region is CSVGFQRGETQYF. For the CDR3, the DNA is TGCAGCGTTGGGTTTCAGAGGGGAGAGACCCAGTACTTC. V gene TRBV29-1 combines with J gene TRBJ2-5; D might be TRBD1 or TRBD2, each matching 5 bases. Between the trimmed V and J ends, which lost 4 bases and 4 bases, there was a span of 13 bases. The length of the CDR3 is 13 residues. Germline lookup yields CDR1 SQVTM and CDR2 ANQGSEA. Based on the CDR3 plus reference TRBV29-1 and TRBJ2-5, the full variable domain is SAVISQKPSRDICQRGTSLTIQCQVDSQVTMMFWYRQQPGQSLTLIATANQGSEATYESGFVIDKFPISRPNLTFSTLTVSNMSPEDSSIYLCSVGFQRGETQYFGPGTRLLVL.

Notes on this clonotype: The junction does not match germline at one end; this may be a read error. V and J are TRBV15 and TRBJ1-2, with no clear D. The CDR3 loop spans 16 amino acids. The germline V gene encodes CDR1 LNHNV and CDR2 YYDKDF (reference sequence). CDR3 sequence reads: CATSRGGSRSNYSYTF. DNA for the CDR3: TGTGCCACCAGCAGAGGCGGCAGTCGGTCTAACTATAGCTACACCTTC.

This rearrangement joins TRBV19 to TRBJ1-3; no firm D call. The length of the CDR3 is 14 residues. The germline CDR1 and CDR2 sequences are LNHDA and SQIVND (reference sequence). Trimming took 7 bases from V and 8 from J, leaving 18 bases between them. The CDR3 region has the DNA TGTGCCAGTAAGACTACGGGCGTCTGGGACACCATATATTTT. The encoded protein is CASKTTGVWDTIYF.

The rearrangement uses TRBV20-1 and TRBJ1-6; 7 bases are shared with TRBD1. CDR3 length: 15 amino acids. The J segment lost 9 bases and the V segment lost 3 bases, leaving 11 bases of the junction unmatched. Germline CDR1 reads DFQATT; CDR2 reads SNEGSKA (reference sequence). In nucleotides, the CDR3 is TGCAGTGCTAGGGGTAGACAGGGCCTTAGTTCACCCCTCCACTTT. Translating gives CSARGRQGLSSPLHF.

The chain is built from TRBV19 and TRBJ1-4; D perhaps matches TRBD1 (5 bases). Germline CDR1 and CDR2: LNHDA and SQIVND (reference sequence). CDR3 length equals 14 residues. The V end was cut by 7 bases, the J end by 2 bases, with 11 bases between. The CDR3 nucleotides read TGTGCCAGTAAGAAGGGGTCCACTAATGAAAAACTGTTTTTT. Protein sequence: CASKKGSTNEKLFF. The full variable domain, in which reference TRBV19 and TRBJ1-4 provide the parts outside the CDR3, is DGGITQSPKYLFRKEGQNVTLSCEQNLNHDAMYWYRQDPGQGLRLIYYSQIVNDFQKGDIAEGYSVSREKKESFPLTVTSAQKNPTAFYLCASKKGSTNEKLFFGSGTQLSVL.

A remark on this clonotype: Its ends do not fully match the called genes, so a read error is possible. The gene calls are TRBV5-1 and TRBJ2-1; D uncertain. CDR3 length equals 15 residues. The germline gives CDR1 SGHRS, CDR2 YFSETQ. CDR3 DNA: TGCGCCAACAGCTTGGATGGAAGCTCCTACAATGAGCAGTTCTTC. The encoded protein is CANSLDGSSYNEQFF.

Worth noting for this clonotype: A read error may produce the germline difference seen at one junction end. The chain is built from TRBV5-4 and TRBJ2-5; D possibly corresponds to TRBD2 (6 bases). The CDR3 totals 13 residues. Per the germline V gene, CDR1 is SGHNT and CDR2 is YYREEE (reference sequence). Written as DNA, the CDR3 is TGCGCCAGCAGCCAAGGACTACAGGAGACCCAGTACTTC. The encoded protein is CASSQGLQETQYF.

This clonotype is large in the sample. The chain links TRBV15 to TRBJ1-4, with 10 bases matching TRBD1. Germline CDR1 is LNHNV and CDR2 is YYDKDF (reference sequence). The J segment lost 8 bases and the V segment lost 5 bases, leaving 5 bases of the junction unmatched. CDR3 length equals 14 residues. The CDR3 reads CATSVGQGEEKLFF. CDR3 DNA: TGTGCCACCAGCGTCGGACAGGGGGAGGAAAAACTGTTTTTT.

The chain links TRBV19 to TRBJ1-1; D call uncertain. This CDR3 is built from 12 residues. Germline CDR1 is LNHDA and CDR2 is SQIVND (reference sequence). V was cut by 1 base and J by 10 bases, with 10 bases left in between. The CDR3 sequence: CASSIAGLGAFF. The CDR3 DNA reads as TGTGCCAGTAGTATAGCTGGATTGGGAGCTTTCTTT. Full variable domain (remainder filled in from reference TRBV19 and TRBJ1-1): DGGITQSPKYLFRKEGQNVTLSCEQNLNHDAMYWYRQDPGQGLRLIYYSQIVNDFQKGDIAEGYSVSREKKESFPLTVTSAQKNPTAFYLCASSIAGLGAFFGQGTRLTVV.

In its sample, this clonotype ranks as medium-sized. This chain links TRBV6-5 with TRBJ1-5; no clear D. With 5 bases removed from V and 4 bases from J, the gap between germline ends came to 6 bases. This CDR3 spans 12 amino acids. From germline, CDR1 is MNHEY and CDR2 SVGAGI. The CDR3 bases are TGTGCCAGCAGTCCCCCTAATCAGCCCCAGCATTTT. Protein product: CASSPPNQPQHF.

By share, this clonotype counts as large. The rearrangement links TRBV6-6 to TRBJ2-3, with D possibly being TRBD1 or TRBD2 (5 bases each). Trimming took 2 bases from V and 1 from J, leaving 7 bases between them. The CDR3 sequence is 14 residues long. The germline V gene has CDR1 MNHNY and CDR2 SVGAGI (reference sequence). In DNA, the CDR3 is TGTGCCAGCAGTTACGGGGGACGCACAGATACGCAGTATTTT. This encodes CASSYGGRTDTQYF.

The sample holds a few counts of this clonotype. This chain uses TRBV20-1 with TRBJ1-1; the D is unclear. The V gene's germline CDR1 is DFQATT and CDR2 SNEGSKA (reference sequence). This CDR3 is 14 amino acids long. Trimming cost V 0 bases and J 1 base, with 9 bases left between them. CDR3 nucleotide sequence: TGCAGTGCTAGAGATGGGTCAGGGAACACTGAAGCTTTCTTT. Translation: CSARDGSGNTEAFF.

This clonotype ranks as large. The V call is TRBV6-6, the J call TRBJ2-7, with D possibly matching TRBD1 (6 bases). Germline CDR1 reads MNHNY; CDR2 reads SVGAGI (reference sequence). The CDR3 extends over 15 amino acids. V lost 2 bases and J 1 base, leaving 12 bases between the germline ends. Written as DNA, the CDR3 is TGTGCCAGCAGTTACCCCGAACAGGGTTCCTACGAGCAGTACTTC. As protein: CASSYPEQGSYEQYF.

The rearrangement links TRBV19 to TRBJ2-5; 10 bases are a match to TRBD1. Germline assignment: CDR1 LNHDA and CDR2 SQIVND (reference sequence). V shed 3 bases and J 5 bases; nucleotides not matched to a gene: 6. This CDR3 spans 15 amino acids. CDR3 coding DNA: TGTGCCAGTAGTATCCGGGACAGGGGTACGGAGACCCAGTACTTC. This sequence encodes CASSIRDRGTETQYF.

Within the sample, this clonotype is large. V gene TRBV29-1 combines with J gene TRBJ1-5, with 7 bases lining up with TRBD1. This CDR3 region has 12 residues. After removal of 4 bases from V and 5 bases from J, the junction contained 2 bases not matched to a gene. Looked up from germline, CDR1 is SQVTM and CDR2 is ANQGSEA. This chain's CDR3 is CSVGQGDQPQHF. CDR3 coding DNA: TGCAGCGTTGGACAGGGCGATCAGCCCCAGCATTTT.

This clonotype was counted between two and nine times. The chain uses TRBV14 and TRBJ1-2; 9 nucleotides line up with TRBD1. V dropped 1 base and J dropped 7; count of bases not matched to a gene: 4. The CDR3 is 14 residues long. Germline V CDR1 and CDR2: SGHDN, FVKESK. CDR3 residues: CASSQGQGELGYTF. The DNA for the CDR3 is TGTGCCAGCAGCCAAGGACAGGGGGAACTTGGCTACACCTTC.

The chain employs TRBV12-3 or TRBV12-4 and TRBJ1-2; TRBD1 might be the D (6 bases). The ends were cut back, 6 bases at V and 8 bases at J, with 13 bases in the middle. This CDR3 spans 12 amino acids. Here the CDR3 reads CASSPGQRGYTF. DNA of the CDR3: TGTGCCAGCAGCCCAGGACAGCGGGGCTACACCTTC.

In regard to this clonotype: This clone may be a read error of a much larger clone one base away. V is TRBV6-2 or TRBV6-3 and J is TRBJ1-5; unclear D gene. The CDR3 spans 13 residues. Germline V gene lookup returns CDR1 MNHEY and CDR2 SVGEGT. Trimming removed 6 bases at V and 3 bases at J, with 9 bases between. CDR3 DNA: TGTGCCAGCAGGGCAGATGACAATCAGCCCCAGCATTTT. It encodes CASRADDNQPQHF.

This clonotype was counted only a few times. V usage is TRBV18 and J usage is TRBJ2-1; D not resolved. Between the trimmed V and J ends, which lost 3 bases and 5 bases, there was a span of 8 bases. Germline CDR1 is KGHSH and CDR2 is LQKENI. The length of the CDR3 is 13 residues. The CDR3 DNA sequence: TGTGCCAGCTCACCGGTCAGAGACAATGAGCAGTTCTTC. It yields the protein CASSPVRDNEQFF.